The rows below give T cell receptor beta chains drawn from one sample of a study of cytomegalovirus exposure and HLA in healthy donors. Assay used: immunoSEQ multiplex PCR; TCRdb lists only in-frame clones, some missing. Of more than 90,000 clones in the sample, 75% to 80% were seen once. Sequencing was done on a sample of PBMCs. The source is a female donor in good health and CMV-seronegative. Both conserved end residues are part of each CDR3. A D gene is named only where the DNA matches it firmly. The size field is filled for only some rows; it gives once, few, many or a size class.

cdr3_aa cdr3_nt clone_size d_call j_call cdr3_length v_call
CAIRRLAGPTDTQYF TGTGCCATCCGTAGACTAGCGGGACCCACAGATACGCAGTATTTT NA TRBD2 TRBJ2-3 15 TRBV28
CASSFWREIADTQYF TGTGCCAGCAGTTTTTGGCGGGAAATCGCAGATACGCAGTATTTT NA NA TRBJ2-3 15 TRBV28
CASSLGRGLNTDTQYF TGCGCCAGCAGCTTGGGGAGGGGGCTTAACACAGATACGCAGTATTTT NA NA TRBJ2-3 16 TRBV5-1
CASSSRTGGNQPQHF TGTGCCAGCAGTTCCAGGACAGGGGGTAATCAGCCCCAGCATTTT NA TRBD1 TRBJ1-5 15 TRBV28
CSVEKEEANYGYTF TGCAGCGTTGAAAAGGAGGAAGCGAACTATGGCTACACCTTC NA NA TRBJ1-2 14 TRBV29-1
CASRGALRLAESSYNEQFF TGTGCCAGCAGGGGCGCCCTTAGACTAGCGGAGAGCTCCTACAATGAGCAGTTCTTC once TRBD2 TRBJ2-1 19 TRBV2
CASSVPGQINIQYF TGTGCCAGCAGTGTACCGGGACAGATCAACATTCAGTACTTC NA TRBD1 TRBJ2-4 14 TRBV28
CASSQESTGQTNTEAFF TGTGCCAGCAGCCAAGAGTCGACTGGACAGACGAACACTGAAGCTTTCTTT NA NA TRBJ1-1 17 TRBV14
CASSPTTERVYGYTF TGTGCCAGCTCACCGACCACAGAGAGGGTTTATGGCTACACCTTC once NA TRBJ1-2 15 TRBV18
CASSLGGTGIGYTF TGTGCCAGCAGCTTAGGTGGGACAGGGATCGGCTACACCTTC NA TRBD1 TRBJ1-2 14 TRBV7-9
CASSIRDNEQFF TGTGCCAGCAGCATTCGGGACAATGAGCAGTTCTTC NA NA TRBJ2-1 12 TRBV11-3
CASSSPGQGLGNTIYF TGTGCCAGCAGCTCTCCGGGACAGGGGTTGGGAAACACCATATATTTT NA TRBD1 TRBJ1-3 16 TRBV7-6
CASSPDSPSNQPQHF TGTGCCAGCTCCCCGGACAGCCCAAGCAATCAGCCCCAGCATTTT NA NA TRBJ1-5 15 TRBV18
CASSPGQTNYGYTF TGTGCCAGTAGTCCGGGACAGACTAACTATGGCTACACCTTC NA TRBD1 TRBJ1-2 14 TRBV19
CAWSLPGLLSNQPQHF TGTGCCTGGAGTCTCCCGGGGTTGCTTAGCAATCAGCCCCAGCATTTT NA NA TRBJ1-5 16 TRBV30
CASSQGRGLAGEYEQYF TGCGCCAGCAGCCAGGGAAGAGGACTAGCGGGAGAGTACGAGCAGTACTTC NA TRBD2 TRBJ2-7 17 TRBV4-3
CASSFLGARKTQYF TGTGCCAGCAGTTTTCTGGGGGCGAGGAAGACCCAGTACTTC NA NA TRBJ2-5 14 TRBV6-5
CASSLVGTGAYNEQFF TGCGCCAGCAGCTTGGTAGGGACAGGCGCCTACAATGAGCAGTTCTTC NA TRBD1 TRBJ2-1 16 TRBV5-1
CASRGGTSGGFYEQYF TGTGCCAGCAGGGGAGGGACTAGCGGGGGGTTCTACGAGCAGTACTTC NA TRBD2 TRBJ2-7 16 TRBV25-1
CASSPRGAASSYNEQFF TGTGCCAGCAGCCCTCGGGGAGCGGCAAGCTCCTACAATGAGCAGTTCTTC NA NA TRBJ2-1 17 TRBV7-9
CASSSTDTDTQYF TGTGCCAGCAGCTCGACAGACACAGATACGCAGTATTTT NA NA TRBJ2-3 13 TRBV7-9
CASSHYPRGNTEAFF TGTGCCAGCAGCCACTATCCCAGGGGGAACACTGAAGCTTTCTTT few NA TRBJ1-1 15 TRBV14
CASSLFQRECNEQFF TGTGCCAGCAGCTTATTCCAGCGGGAGTGCAATGAGCAGTTCTTC NA TRBD2 TRBJ2-1 15 TRBV7-2
CASSPRQGRMLAENYEQYF TGTGCCAGCAGTCCCAGACAGGGTCGCATGCTTGCGGAGAACTACGAGCAGTACTTC NA TRBD1 TRBJ2-7 19 TRBV27
CATRTGHYSGNTIYF TGTGCCACCCGGACAGGGCACTACTCTGGAAACACCATATATTTT NA TRBD1 TRBJ1-3 15 TRBV6-1
CASSLISGDTGELFF TGCGCCAGCAGCTTGATTTCGGGAGACACCGGGGAGCTGTTTTTT NA NA TRBJ2-2 15 TRBV5-1
CASSLITGRVTEAFF TGCGCCAGCAGCTTAATAACAGGGAGAGTGACTGAAGCTTTCTTT NA NA TRBJ1-1 15 TRBV5-1
CASSQGLLNTGELFF TGTGCCAGCAGCCAGGGACTACTGAACACCGGGGAGCTGTTTTTT NA TRBD2 TRBJ2-2 15 TRBV7-9
CAMTGGTNTGELFF TGTGCCATGACAGGGGGAACGAACACCGGGGAGCTGTTTTTT NA TRBD1 TRBJ2-2 14 TRBV10-3
CASSPWSGGGEKLFF TGTGCCAGCAGTCCTTGGAGCGGGGGTGGGGAAAAACTGTTTTTT few NA TRBJ1-4 15 TRBV6-5
CATSQDREYFGNTIYF TGTGCCACCAGCCAAGACAGGGAGTATTTTGGAAACACCATATATTTT NA TRBD1 TRBJ1-3 16 TRBV15